This T cell receptor beta chain was documented in a study of cytomegalovirus exposure and HLA in healthy donors. Study-wide findings and caveats: Later, an analysis found that TCR clusters from the first cohort tended to co-occur in the roughly 110 validation repertoires.

Remarks on this clone: Its antigen is still unknown.

V shed 6 bases and J shed 4 bases, with 16 bases lying between them. Germline CDR1 and CDR2: MNHNY and SVGAGI (reference sequence). The CDR3 is 14 amino acids. TCRdb keeps only in-frame clones here, not all; method: immunoSEQ multiplex PCR. The sample has about 160,000 clones, over 85% seen once; the top ten hold roughly 4.2%. The receptor's source is a man aged 18 to 29 in good health and CMV-seropositive. Specimen: PBMCs. The chain joins TRBV6-6 to TRBJ2-7, with D maybe TRBD2 (6 bases). The CDR3 nucleotides read TGTGCCAGCAGGCCCCGGGACTGGGTATACGAGCAGTACTTC. Translated, it gives CASRPRDWVYEQYF.